This T cell receptor (beta chain) was recorded in a study of blood T cell repertoires in COVID-19. The V and J ends lost 5 bases and 4 bases, in that order; junction bases with no gene match: 3. CDR3 length: 13 residues. Germline CDR1 reads SGHTA; CDR2 reads FQGTGA. Sequencing was performed with immunoSEQ multiplex PCR; in TCRdb, only in-frame clones are kept and a portion is missing. The data hold about 99,000 clones, with approximately 79% observed a single time. The rearrangement links TRBV7-3 to TRBJ1-2, with 8 bases identical to TRBD1. Input material: peripheral blood. The sequence came from a woman of 80 years or more with active or convalescent COVID-19. The CDR3 sequence: CASSLDRGYGYTF. The DNA of the CDR3 is TGTGCCAGCAGCCTTGACAGGGGCTATGGCTACACCTTC.